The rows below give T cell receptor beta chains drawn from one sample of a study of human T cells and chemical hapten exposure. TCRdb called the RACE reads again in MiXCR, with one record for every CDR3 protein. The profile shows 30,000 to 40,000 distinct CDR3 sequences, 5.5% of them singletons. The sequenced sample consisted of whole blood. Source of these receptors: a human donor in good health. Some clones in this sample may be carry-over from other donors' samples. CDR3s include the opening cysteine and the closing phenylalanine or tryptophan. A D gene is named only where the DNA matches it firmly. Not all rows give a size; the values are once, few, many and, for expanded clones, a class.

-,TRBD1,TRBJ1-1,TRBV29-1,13,TGCAGCGGAGATGACAGGGAGAACACTGAAGCTTTCTTT,CSGDDRENTEAFF
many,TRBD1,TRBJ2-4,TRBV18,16,TGTGCCAGCTCATCAACAGGGGATAGAGCCAAAAACATTCAGTACTTC,CASSSTGDRAKNIQYF
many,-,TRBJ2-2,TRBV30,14,TGTGCCTGGAGTACGCTTCAGAGTACCGGGGAGCTGTTTTTT,CAWSTLQSTGELFF
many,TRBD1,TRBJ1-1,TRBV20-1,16,TGCAGTGCTAGAGATCGTCGAACAGGGGGAGGGACTGAAGCTTTCTTT,CSARDRRTGGGTEAFF
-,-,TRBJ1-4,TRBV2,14,TGTGCCAGCAGTTTGCGGGCAGGGAATGAAAAACTGTTTTTT,CASSLRAGNEKLFF
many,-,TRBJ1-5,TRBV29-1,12,TGCAGCGTTGGAGCTAGCAATCAGCCCCAGCATTTT,CSVGASNQPQHF
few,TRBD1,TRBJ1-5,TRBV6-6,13,TGTGCCAGCAGCTCTACAGGGGAGCAGCCCCAGCATTTT,CASSSTGEQPQHF
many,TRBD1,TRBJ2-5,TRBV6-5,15,TGTGCCAGCAGGAGGGACAGGGGGCGAGTGGAGACCCAGTACTTC,CASRRDRGRVETQYF
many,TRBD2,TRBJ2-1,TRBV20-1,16,TGCAGTGCCCCATGGGGCGGGAGGAATTTATACAATGAGCAGTTCTTC,CSAPWGGRNLYNEQFF
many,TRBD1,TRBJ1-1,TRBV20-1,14,TGCAGTGCTCCCGGCCAGGGGGGTTGGGGTGAAGCTTTCTTT,CSAPGQGGWGEAFF
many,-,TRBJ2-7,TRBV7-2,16,TGTGCCAGCAGCTTAGCTGGGGGGGGGGCGAGGTACGAGCAGTACTTC,CASSLAGGGARYEQYF
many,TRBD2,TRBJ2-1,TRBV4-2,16,TGTGCCAGCAGCCAGACCCTAGCGGGGGGCGGGGATGAGCAGTTCTTC,CASSQTLAGGGDEQFF
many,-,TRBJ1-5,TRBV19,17,TGTGCCAGTTCAGACGGTAGATTCGTACGTAGCAATCAGCCCCAGCATTTT,CASSDGRFVRSNQPQHF
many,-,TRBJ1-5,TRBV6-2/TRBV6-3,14,TGTGCCAGCAGTTACTGGGGGCCCAATCAGCCCCAGCATTTT,CASSYWGPNQPQHF
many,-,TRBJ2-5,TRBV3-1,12,TGTGCCAGCAGCCCCTTCGGGGAGACCCAGTACTTC,CASSPFGETQYF
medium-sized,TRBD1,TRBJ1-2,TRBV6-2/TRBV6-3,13,TGTGCCGGGACCACAGGGGACGGCTATGGCTACACCTTC,CAGTTGDGYGYTF
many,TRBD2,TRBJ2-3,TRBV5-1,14,TGCGCCAGCAGCCCCGTAGCGGGTCTAGATACGCAGTATTTT,CASSPVAGLDTQYF
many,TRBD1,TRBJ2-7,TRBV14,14,TGTGCCAGCAGCCAGACAGGGATTCTTTACGAGCAGTACTTC,CASSQTGILYEQYF
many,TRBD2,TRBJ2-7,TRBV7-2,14,TGTGCCAGCAGCTTATATAGCGGCGGGGGGGAGCAGTACTTC,CASSLYSGGGEQYF
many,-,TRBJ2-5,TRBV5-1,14,TGCGCCAGCAGCTCCGGGACGACCCAAGAGACCCAGTACTTC,CASSSGTTQETQYF
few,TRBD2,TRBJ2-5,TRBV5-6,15,TGTGCCAGCAGCTTCACCGGGAGGGCCGTGGAGACCCAGTACTTC,CASSFTGRAVETQYF
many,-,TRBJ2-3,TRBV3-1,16,TGTGCCAGCAGCCGAAGTCCAGGGGCTAGCACAGATACGCAGTATTTT,CASSRSPGASTDTQYF
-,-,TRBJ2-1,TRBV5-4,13,TGTGCCAGCAGCCAGCAGGGGTACAATGAGCAGTTCTTC,CASSQQGYNEQFF
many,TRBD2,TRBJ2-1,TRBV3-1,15,TGTGCCAGCAGCCAGGGACTAGCGGCCTACAATGAGCAGTTCTTC,CASSQGLAAYNEQFF
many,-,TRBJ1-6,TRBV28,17,TGTGCCAGCAGTTTAATGGTGGGAGGGCTTTTAAATTCACCCCTCCACTTT,CASSLMVGGLLNSPLHF
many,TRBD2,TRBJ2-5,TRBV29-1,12,TGCAGCGTTGTTCCGAGCGGGGGGACCCAGTACTTC,CSVVPSGGTQYF
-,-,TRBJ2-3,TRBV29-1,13,TGCAGCGTAAGACTTAGAATGACAGATACGCAGTATTTT,CSVRLRMTDTQYF
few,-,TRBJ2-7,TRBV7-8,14,TGTGCCAGCAGCTCGGTGGCTGGGTCCTACGAGCAGTACTTC,CASSSVAGSYEQYF
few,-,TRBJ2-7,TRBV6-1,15,TGTGCCAGCACCGGCGGGACAGTACCTTCCTACGAGCAGTACTTC,CASTGGTVPSYEQYF
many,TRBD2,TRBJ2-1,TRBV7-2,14,TGTGCCAGCAGCCCCGGGAGGAGCGCGGGTGAGCAGTTCTTC,CASSPGRSAGEQFF
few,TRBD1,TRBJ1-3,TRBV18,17,TGTGCCAGCTCACCACCGGGACAGACCATCTCTGGAAACACCATATATTTT,CASSPPGQTISGNTIYF
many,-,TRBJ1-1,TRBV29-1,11,TGCAGCGTTAAATTGAACACTGAAGCTTTCTTT,CSVKLNTEAFF
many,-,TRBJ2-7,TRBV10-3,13,TGTGCCATCAGTGAATCTAACCCCTACGAGCAGTACTTC,CAISESNPYEQYF
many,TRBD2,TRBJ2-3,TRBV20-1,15,TGCAGTGCTAGAAGCCAGCGGGGGGCTCCTGGGGCGCAGTATTTT,CSARSQRGAPGAQYF
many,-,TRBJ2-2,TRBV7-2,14,TGTGCCAGCTGCCCCGGGCCCAACACCGGGGAGCTGTTTTTT,CASCPGPNTGELFF
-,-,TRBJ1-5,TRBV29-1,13,TGCAGCGTTGCAGGGGTGGGCAATCAGCCCCAGCATTTT,CSVAGVGNQPQHF
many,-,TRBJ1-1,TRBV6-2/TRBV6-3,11,TGTGCCAGCAGGCAGTCCACTGAAGCTTTCTTT,CASRQSTEAFF
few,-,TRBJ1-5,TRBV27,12,TGTGCCAGCAGTTTATGGGGGCAGCCCCAGCATTTT,CASSLWGQPQHF
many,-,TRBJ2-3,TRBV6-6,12,TGTGCCAGCAGTTACTCGGTAGATACGCAGTATTTT,CASSYSVDTQYF
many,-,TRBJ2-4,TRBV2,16,TGTGCCAGCAGTGCGGACAAACTTATAGCCAAAAACATTCAGTACTTC,CASSADKLIAKNIQYF
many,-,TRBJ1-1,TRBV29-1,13,TGCAGCGCTGCGGAGGGGACGAACACTGAAGCTTTCTTT,CSAAEGTNTEAFF